Below are 32 T cell receptor beta chains sequenced from a single sample in a study of blood T cells in healthy people across ages. A second PCR, run for about 6 to 11 cycles, used a sample-barcoded 5' primer plus a J-beta primer mix. TCRdb analysed the 5' RACE reads with MiXCR anew, one entry per CDR3 protein. The sample shows around 990,000 distinct CDR3 sequences, 20% to 25% of them seen only once. The same data also went into a second study, on T cells of mothers and their children.

Material for sequencing was blood. These receptors were obtained from a girl aged 2 to 10 in good health.

V is TRBV6-1 and J is TRBJ1-2; TRBD1 matches 9 bases. The CDR3 loop spans 15 amino acids. J lost 4 bases, V lost 8 bases, and 11 bases had no gene match. Germline CDR1 is MNHNS and CDR2 is SASEGT. The CDR3: CASRDRDPSFYGYTF. The CDR3 DNA reads as TGTGCCAGCCGGGACAGGGACCCTTCCTTCTATGGCTACACCTTC.

The chain joins TRBV12-3 or TRBV12-4 to TRBJ2-5; D perhaps matches TRBD1 (6 bases). The DNA end favors TRBJ2-7, so the J call may be wrong. The CDR3 spans 13 residues. The CDR3 is CASSRQVPYEQYF. The CDR3 DNA sequence: TGTGCCAGCAGCCGACAGGTCCCCTACGAGCAGTACTTC.

The rearrangement joins TRBV15 to TRBJ2-5, with D perhaps TRBD2 (5 bases). The tail of the sequence fits TRBJ2-7 better, so the J call may be wrong. CDR1 is LNHNV and CDR2 is YYDKDF in the germline V gene (reference sequence). This CDR3 is built from 16 residues. The CDR3 nucleotides are TGTGCCACCAGCAGAGATATAGGGAGAACGGTCTACGAGCAGTACTTC. This sequence encodes CATSRDIGRTVYEQYF.

The chain links TRBV5-1 to TRBJ2-5; 7 positions agree with TRBD1. Germline V lookup: CDR1 SGHRS, CDR2 YFSETQ. This CDR3 has 14 amino acids. The V and J ends lost 4 bases and 2 bases, in that order; junction bases with no gene match: 5. CDR3 protein: CASSGDSNQETQYF. The DNA for the CDR3 is TGCGCCAGCAGCGGGGACAGTAATCAAGAGACCCAGTACTTC.

The V call is TRBV6-2 or TRBV6-3, the J call TRBJ2-3, with 8 bases lining up with TRBD2. Germline V CDR1 and CDR2: MNHEY, SVGEGT. V shed 7 bases and J 1 base; nucleotides not matched to a gene: 10. The CDR3 covers 16 residues. The CDR3 DNA reads as TGTGCCAGCACAGGAGCGGGGGACCCTGGCACAGATACGCAGTATTTT. This encodes CASTGAGDPGTDTQYF.

This chain joins TRBV29-1 and TRBJ2-5; D uncertain. CDR1 SQVTM and CDR2 ANQGSEA come from the germline V gene. Trimming removed 5 bases at V and 4 bases at J, with 14 bases between. The CDR3 contains 13 residues. In nucleotides, the CDR3 is TGCAGCGTTCGGGCCTGGGGTAGAGAGACCCAGTACTTC. Its translation: CSVRAWGRETQYF.

This clonotype was detected only a few times. V usage is TRBV7-9 and J usage is TRBJ2-2; no clear D. V lost 3 bases and J 6 bases, leaving 8 bases between the germline ends. The CDR3 has 13 amino acids. From germline, CDR1 is SEHNR and CDR2 FQNEAQ (reference sequence). The CDR3 coding sequence is TGTGCCAGCAGCTTCGAAGATTCCGGGGAGCTGTTTTTT. This codes for CASSFEDSGELFF.

This clonotype turned up a few times. The V gene is TRBV20-1, the J gene TRBJ2-2; D uncertain. Trimming cost V 3 bases and J 3 bases, with 5 bases left between them. This CDR3 region has 12 residues. The germline V gene has CDR1 DFQATT and CDR2 SNEGSKA (reference sequence). The CDR3 DNA reads TGCAGTGCTAGTCACTACACCGGGGAGCTGTTTTTT. Its protein is CSASHYTGELFF.

The chain has TRBV7-2 and TRBJ2-3; 7 bases are a match to TRBD2. Germline CDR1 reads SGHTA; CDR2 reads FQGNSA. The CDR3 runs to 14 residues. V dropped 5 bases and J dropped 0; count of bases not matched to a gene: 2. CDR3 DNA sequence: TGTGCCAGCAGCGTGCGGGGGAGCACAGATACGCAGTATTTT. This encodes CASSVRGSTDTQYF. The full variable domain, its missing parts supplied by reference TRBV7-2 and TRBJ2-3, is GAGVSQSPSNKVTEKGKDVELRCDPISGHTALYWYRQSLGQGLEFLIYFQGNSAPDKSGLPSDRFSAERTGGSVSTLTIQRTQQEDSAVYLCASSVRGSTDTQYFGPGTRLTVL.

This clonotype turned up a few times. The chain carries TRBV10-3 and TRBJ2-3, with 7 positions matching TRBD1. The CDR3 covers 16 residues. Per germline, CDR1 ENHRY and CDR2 SYGVKD. Unmatched junction bases numbered 12, after V lost 8 bases and J lost 1 base. The CDR3 DNA reads TGTGCCATCGGAGATCCCGGGACAGCCCGCACAGATACGCAGTATTTT. It yields the protein CAIGDPGTARTDTQYF.

The rearrangement links TRBV5-1 to TRBJ2-1; TRBD2 agrees at 9 bases. With 4 bases clipped from V and 12 bases from J, the junction kept 17 bases outside the gene matches. Per the germline V gene, CDR1 is SGHRS and CDR2 is YFSETQ. The length of the CDR3 is 16 residues. For the CDR3, the DNA is TGCGCCAGCAGCCCCTCGGGGTTAGCGGGAGTGATGTCGCAGTTCTTC. Its protein product is CASSPSGLAGVMSQFF.

The rearrangement joins TRBV28 to TRBJ2-5, with TRBD2 identical over 7 bases. The tail of the sequence fits TRBJ2-1 better, so the J call may be wrong. The germline gives CDR1 MDHEN, CDR2 SYDVKM. This CDR3 region has 15 residues. In DNA, the CDR3 is TGTGCCAGCAGTTTACCCCTGGGAGGGTTAGATGAGCAGTTCTTC. Its protein is CASSLPLGGLDEQFF.

V and J are TRBV20-1 and TRBJ2-7; TRBD1 aligns across 7 bases. The CDR3 is made up of 11 amino acids. The V gene's germline CDR1 is DFQATT and CDR2 SNEGSKA (reference sequence). The J segment lost 7 bases and the V segment lost 3 bases, leaving 3 bases of the junction unmatched. CDR3 in amino acids: CSAREDREQYF. CDR3 in DNA: TGCAGTGCTAGGGAGGACAGGGAGCAGTACTTC.

The chain uses TRBV4-2 and TRBJ2-5, with D tentatively TRBD1 (6 bases). The end of the DNA is better explained by TRBJ2-7, so the J call may be wrong. Looked up from germline, CDR1 is LGHNA and CDR2 is YNFKEQ. The CDR3 is made up of 15 amino acids. The CDR3 is CASSQGPGVGYEQYF. The CDR3 DNA follows: TGTGCCAGCAGCCAAGGACCAGGGGTTGGCTACGAGCAGTACTTC.

This sequence joins TRBV7-9 and TRBJ2-7, with 10 positions matching TRBD1. Unmatched junction bases numbered 8, after V lost 5 bases and J lost 1 base. The germline V gene has CDR1 SEHNR and CDR2 FQNEAQ (reference sequence). This CDR3 is 16 amino acids long. The CDR3 spells CASSDPGQGRSYEQYF. CDR3 coding DNA: TGTGCCAGCAGCGACCCGGGACAGGGGAGGTCCTACGAGCAGTACTTC. Filled out from reference TRBV7-9 and TRBJ2-7, the complete variable domain reads DTGVSQNPRHKITKRGQNVTFRCDPISEHNRLYWYRQTLGQGPEFLTYFQNEAQLEKSRLLSDRFSAERPKGSFSTLEIQRTEQGDSAMYLCASSDPGQGRSYEQYFGPGTRLTVT.

The chain uses TRBV27 and TRBJ1-1; perhaps TRBD1 as D (6 bases). This CDR3 is 12 amino acids long. Per the germline V gene, CDR1 is MNHEY and CDR2 is SMNVEV (reference sequence). V lost 2 bases and J 7 bases, leaving 8 bases between the germline ends. In DNA, the CDR3 is TGTGCCAGCAGTTTAAGACAGGATGAAGCTTTCTTT. Protein product: CASSLRQDEAFF.

A few counts support this clonotype. This chain connects TRBV9 to TRBJ2-7; a weak D match, TRBD2 (6 bases). V lost 0 bases and J lost 3, with 13 bases in between. The CDR3 consists of 15 residues. CDR1 is SGDLS and CDR2 is YYNGEE in the germline V gene. The CDR3 DNA follows: TGTGCCAGCAGCGTAGAAGGGGACTTCTACTACGAGCAGTACTTC. Its translation is CASSVEGDFYYEQYF.

J is TRBJ2-5 and V is TRBV28; TRBD2 is a possible D gene (6 bases). The last part of the DNA fits TRBJ2-7 better; the J call may be wrong. In germline, CDR1 is MDHEN, CDR2 SYDVKM. This CDR3 has 14 amino acids. CDR3 loop: CASSSWGVFHEQYF. In DNA form, the CDR3 reads TGTGCCAGCAGTTCCTGGGGGGTTTTCCACGAGCAGTACTTC.

This chain joins TRBV2 and TRBJ2-1; a weak D match, TRBD2 (5 bases). Looked up from germline, CDR1 is SNHLY and CDR2 is FYNNEI. V was clipped by 3 bases and J by 3 bases, with 9 bases between them. CDR3 length: 14 amino acids. The CDR3 here is CASSDPGSYNEQFF. The CDR3 nucleotides are TGTGCCAGCAGTGACCCGGGAAGCTACAATGAGCAGTTCTTC.

The chain is built from TRBV7-2 and TRBJ2-5; maybe TRBD1 (7 bases). The CDR3 totals 17 residues. Trimming cost V 3 bases and J 8 bases, with 25 bases left between them. Germline V gives CDR1 SGHTA, CDR2 FQGNSA. The CDR3: CASSFPGQWLGGITQYF. CDR3 sequence (DNA): TGTGCCAGCAGCTTTCCGGGACAGTGGTTGGGGGGCATTACCCAGTACTTC.

The chain uses TRBV11-2 and TRBJ1-6; D is uncertain. The CDR3 spans 15 residues. Germline V gives CDR1 SGHAT, CDR2 FQNNGV. Trimming removed 5 bases from V and 8 bases from J, with 16 bases in between. Here the CDR3 reads CASSVGGEGHSPLHF. CDR3 DNA: TGTGCCAGCAGCGTCGGCGGGGAGGGTCATTCACCCCTCCACTTT.

V and J are TRBV5-1 and TRBJ2-3; 9 bases are shared with TRBD1. Germline loops: CDR1 SGHRS, CDR2 YFSETQ. The V gene end was trimmed by 7 bases and the J gene end by 4 bases; junction bases not matched to a gene: 7. The CDR3 is made up of 14 amino acids. In DNA form, the CDR3 reads TGCGCCAGCGCGAGAACAGGGGGCGCAGATACGCAGTATTTT. Translated: CASARTGGADTQYF. Supplemented by reference TRBV5-1 and TRBJ2-3, the full variable domain reads KAGVTQTPRYLIKTRGQQVTLSCSPISGHRSVSWYQQTPGQGLQFLFEYFSETQRNKGNFPGRFSGRQFSNSRSEMNVSTLELGDSALYLCASARTGGADTQYFGPGTRLTVL.

This clonotype was picked up many times. The genes are TRBV3-1 and TRBJ2-1; the D gene is possibly TRBD2 (5 bases). V was cut by 2 bases and J by 4 bases, with 12 bases left in between. Germline V gives CDR1 LGHDT, CDR2 YNNKEL (reference sequence). There are 15 residues in the CDR3. The chain's CDR3 is CASSQYPAEYNEQFF. As DNA, the CDR3 is TGTGCCAGCAGCCAATACCCAGCGGAGTACAATGAGCAGTTCTTC.

Only a few counts were recorded for this clonotype. At one end, the junction sequence differs from germline, possibly due to a read error. The J gene is TRBJ2-4, the V gene TRBV24-1; the match to TRBD1 covers 9 bases. The CDR3 consists of 14 residues. Germline V gives CDR1 KGHDR, CDR2 SFDVKD. The CDR3 DNA follows: TGTGCCACCAGTCCGACAGGGGGTACAAACGTTCAGTACTTC. This encodes CATSPTGGTNVQYF.

V is TRBV7-9 and J is TRBJ2-7; tentatively, D is TRBD1 (6 bases). Trimming left V 5 bases short and J 1 base short, with 15 bases between. CDR1 and CDR2 from the germline V gene are SEHNR and FQNEAQ (reference sequence). CDR3 length: 15 residues. The CDR3 DNA sequence: TGTGCCAGCAGCCCCCGACAGGCAGGATCCTACGAGCAGTACTTC. Translating gives CASSPRQAGSYEQYF.

The chain uses TRBV5-1 and TRBJ1-4; 7 bases align to TRBD1. CDR1 is SGHRS and CDR2 is YFSETQ in the germline V gene. After removal of 1 base from V and 7 bases from J, the junction contained 4 bases not matched to a gene. The CDR3 spans 14 residues. For the CDR3, the DNA is TGCGCCAGCAGCTTGACAGGGGAGGCTGAAAAACTGTTTTTT. This sequence encodes CASSLTGEAEKLFF. Full variable domain (remainder filled in from reference TRBV5-1 and TRBJ1-4): KAGVTQTPRYLIKTRGQQVTLSCSPISGHRSVSWYQQTPGQGLQFLFEYFSETQRNKGNFPGRFSGRQFSNSRSEMNVSTLELGDSALYLCASSLTGEAEKLFFGSGTQLSVL.

The chain carries TRBV27 and TRBJ2-7; weak D call: TRBD1 (6 bases). CDR3 length: 15 residues. V lost 2 bases, J lost 1 base, and 12 bases lay in between. The germline CDR1 and CDR2 sequences are MNHEY and SMNVEV (reference sequence). This CDR3 reads CASSLLQGGSYEQYF. The CDR3 bases are TGTGCCAGCAGTTTACTACAGGGCGGTTCCTACGAGCAGTACTTC.

This clonotype was recorded once. This sequence joins TRBV20-1 and TRBJ1-4; unclear D gene. The CDR3 has 14 amino acids. Germline CDR1 and CDR2: DFQATT and SNEGSKA (reference sequence). V was pared by 0 bases and J by 0 bases, with 5 bases between. The CDR3: CSAREGSTNEKLFF. The CDR3 DNA sequence: TGCAGTGCTAGAGAGGGGTCAACTAATGAAAAACTGTTTTTT.

The chain employs TRBV5-1 and TRBJ2-7, with TRBD1 as a possible D gene (6 bases). V dropped 2 bases and J dropped 0 bases, with 9 bases sitting between them. This CDR3 spans 14 amino acids. The V gene's germline CDR1 is SGHRS and CDR2 YFSETQ. CDR3 sequence: CASSFEGVSYEQYF. CDR3 in DNA: TGCGCCAGCAGCTTTGAGGGGGTCTCCTACGAGCAGTACTTC.

CDR3 sequence reads: CASSLDVGEAFF. Here the CDR3 DNA reads TGCGCCAGCAGCTTGGATGTAGGAGAAGCTTTCTTT. The chain joins TRBV5-1 to TRBJ1-1; D remains ambiguous. This CDR3 contains 12 residues. V gave up 0 bases and J gave up 8 bases, with 8 bases separating them. Germline V gene sequence: CDR1 SGHRS, CDR2 YFSETQ.

The table lists this clonotype with many counts. The chain uses TRBV29-1 and TRBJ2-1, with unresolved D. The assigned J gene may be wrong: the sequence end matches TRBJ2-7 better. The germline gives CDR1 SQVTM, CDR2 ANQGSEA. This CDR3 is built from 11 residues. Here the CDR3 reads CSAAETSEQYF. CDR3 in DNA: TGCAGCGCCGCGGAGACATCCGAGCAGTACTTC.

The genes are TRBV20-1 and TRBJ2-7, with D possibly being TRBD2 (6 bases). The germline CDR1 and CDR2 sequences are DFQATT and SNEGSKA (reference sequence). Trimming cost V 0 bases and J 6 bases, with 12 bases left between them. The CDR3 loop spans 13 amino acids. This CDR3 reads CSARESGYREQYF. The CDR3 DNA is TGCAGTGCTAGAGAAAGCGGGTATCGCGAGCAGTACTTC.